This record looks at one TCR beta chain sequence and its context. Its cognate antigen is unknown. With the Oncomine TCR Beta short-read assay, DNA from cultured CD4+ T cells was sequenced. TCRdb called the PCR reads again in MiXCR, with one record for every CDR3 protein. This table has roughly 17,000 distinct CDR3 sequences, 65% to 80% appearing once. The data originate from a study of vaccination and CD4 T cells after COVID-19. Whole-study context: Investigators drew the post-COVID samples a median approximately 100 days after diagnosis, with a range of 35 to 161. Overlapping spike peptides served as the stimulus for the cells. These peptides came from SARS-CoV-2 and from the common cold coronaviruses HCoV-NL63, HCoV-OC43 and HCoV-229E.

Regarding treatment: approximately 9-day PBMC culture with coronavirus spike peptide pools or control peptides (ViraFEST assay). The CDR3 covers 15 residues. V lost 6 bases and J lost 0, with 11 bases in between. CDR1 and CDR2 from the germline V gene are ENHRY and SYGVKD. The clonotype was recovered from a human donor who had recovered from COVID-19. The sequenced sample consisted of CD4+ T cells from blood, cultured in vitro. The rearrangement links TRBV10-3 to TRBJ2-2; D may be TRBD1 (5 bases). CDR3 region: CAIRATVTNTGELFF. The CDR3, as DNA: TGTGCCATCAGAGCGACAGTGACGAACACCGGGGAGCTGTTTTTT.